The 17 T cell receptor beta chains given below trace back to one sample, sequenced in a study of blood T cells in healthy people across ages (dated by TCRdb to 2013 to 2016). Libraries came from 5' RACE. Reads for this sample came from an Illumina HiSeq 2500. A second PCR of about 7 to 12 cycles was run with a J-beta primer mix and a sample-barcoded 5' primer. TCRdb took the public reads, trimmed them with fastp at Q25, ran MiXCR for clone calling and kept in-frame beta chains. Rows with a matching CDR3 protein are joined into one entry that keeps the most common DNA and genes. Here the sample has about 2 million distinct CDR3 sequences; about 50% occur a single time. Around 2.1% of the sample belongs to the ten largest clones. The material sequenced was blood. The receptors originated from a woman in her thirties or forties in good health.

The chain has TRBV7-3 and TRBJ1-2, with D unclear. The germline V gene encodes CDR1 SGHTA and CDR2 FQGTGA. V was cut by 5 bases and J by 3 bases, with 13 bases left in between. This CDR3 comprises 14 residues. The CDR3 here is CASSNGPGDYGYTF. CDR3 sequence (DNA): TGTGCCAGCAGCAACGGCCCCGGGGACTATGGCTACACCTTC. Together with reference TRBV7-3 and TRBJ1-2, the CDR3 gives the full variable domain: GAGVSQTPSNKVTEKGKYVELRCDPISGHTALYWYRQSLGQGPEFLIYFQGTGAADDSGLPNDRFFAVRPEGSVSTLKIQRTERGDSAVYLCASSNGPGDYGYTFGSGTRLTVV.

V usage is TRBV7-9 and J usage is TRBJ2-5; D is perhaps TRBD1 (6 bases). Germline values: CDR1 SEHNR, CDR2 FQNEAQ (reference sequence). This CDR3 has 15 residues. V gave up 5 bases and J gave up 1 base, with 14 bases separating them. DNA of the CDR3: TGTGCCAGCAGCGCAGGGGTGACAGGCCAAGAGACCCAGTACTTC. Translating gives CASSAGVTGQETQYF. The full variable domain, its missing parts supplied by reference TRBV7-9 and TRBJ2-5, is DTGVSQNPRHKITKRGQNVTFRCDPISEHNRLYWYRQTLGQGPEFLTYFQNEAQLEKSRLLSDRFSAERPKGSFSTLEIQRTEQGDSAMYLCASSAGVTGQETQYFGPGTRLLVL.

This clonotype showed up just a few times. V is TRBV18 and J is TRBJ2-7, with D tentatively TRBD2 (6 bases). V was clipped by 1 base and J by 7 bases, with 17 bases between them. Looked up from germline, CDR1 is KGHSH and CDR2 is LQKENI. The length of the CDR3 is 15 residues. The CDR3 sequence is CASSPLQPPGGEQYF. The CDR3 DNA reads TGTGCCAGCTCACCACTACAGCCTCCTGGGGGGGAGCAGTACTTC.

CDR3 DNA: TGTGCCAGCAGTAGGGGACATAATCAGAGAGTGTGGACCCAGTACTTC. Protein product: CASSRGHNQRVWTQYF. The chain joins TRBV28 to TRBJ2-5, with D maybe TRBD1 (6 bases). Trimming took 5 bases from V and 7 from J, leaving 23 bases between them. The CDR3 is 16 residues long. The germline V gene encodes CDR1 MDHEN and CDR2 SYDVKM.

The chain is built from TRBV7-2 and TRBJ1-1; the D is unclear. Germline CDR1 SGHTA, CDR2 FQGNSA. The CDR3 loop spans 12 amino acids. The ends were cut back, 4 bases at V and 9 bases at J, with 12 bases in the middle. The CDR3: CASSYQVTKAFF. CDR3 bases: TGTGCCAGCAGCTACCAGGTTACTAAAGCTTTCTTT.

The chain employs TRBV12-3 or TRBV12-4 and TRBJ1-1; D remains unclear. The ends were cut back, 2 bases at V and 1 base at J, with 8 bases in the middle. This CDR3 is built from 14 residues. CDR3 amino acids: CASSLYLGNTEAFF. The CDR3 bases are TGTGCCAGCAGTTTATATTTAGGGAACACTGAAGCTTTCTTT.

This rearrangement joins TRBV5-1 to TRBJ2-1, with 11 bases that match TRBD2. Germline assignment: CDR1 SGHRS and CDR2 YFSETQ. CDR3 size: 15 residues. After removal of 5 bases from V and 6 bases from J, the junction contained 7 bases not matched to a gene. The CDR3 here is CASSHSGTSGNEQFF. The CDR3 nucleotides read TGCGCCAGCAGTCATTCCGGGACTAGCGGCAATGAGCAGTTCTTC.

J is TRBJ1-6 and V is TRBV7-3, with 7 bases matching TRBD1. Trimming took 2 bases from V and 7 from J; bases not matched to a gene: 8. CDR3 length: 16 amino acids. Germline CDR1 SGHTA, CDR2 FQGTGA. The CDR3 nucleotides are TGTGCCAGCAGCTTATATGCGGGGACAGAGAATTCACCCCTCCACTTT. This translates into CASSLYAGTENSPLHF.

This clonotype was observed a few times. The rearrangement links TRBV7-3 to TRBJ2-3; 12 nucleotides align to TRBD2. The CDR3 length is 15 residues. Trimming took 5 bases from V and 2 from J; bases not matched to a gene: 2. Germline V CDR1 and CDR2: SGHTA, FQGTGA. This CDR3 reads CASSTSGGFTDTQYF. The CDR3 bases are TGTGCCAGCAGCACTAGCGGGGGGTTCACAGATACGCAGTATTTT. The whole variable domain, remainder taken from reference TRBV7-3 and TRBJ2-3, is GAGVSQTPSNKVTEKGKYVELRCDPISGHTALYWYRQSLGQGPEFLIYFQGTGAADDSGLPNDRFFAVRPEGSVSTLKIQRTERGDSAVYLCASSTSGGFTDTQYFGPGTRLTVL.

This clonotype turned up a few times. For the CDR3, the DNA is TGCGCCAGCAGCCGAGTCACAGGGTTACGACAGCCCCAGCATTTT. Amino acid sequence: CASSRVTGLRQPQHF. V gene TRBV4-1 combines with J gene TRBJ1-5, with D possibly TRBD1 on 6 matching bases. From germline, CDR1 is MGHRA and CDR2 YSYEKL. Trimming removed 4 bases from V and 7 bases from J, with 17 bases in between. CDR3 length: 15 residues.

CDR3 loop: CASSYLTAGRGQPYEQYF. The DNA of the CDR3 is TGTGCCAGCAGTTACTTAACCGCCGGCAGGGGCCAACCCTACGAGCAGTACTTC. The chain links TRBV6-2 or TRBV6-3 to TRBJ2-5; a weak D match, TRBD1 (6 bases). The J call is in doubt because the DNA end fits TRBJ2-7 better. Germline loops: CDR1 MNHEY, CDR2 SVGEGT. This CDR3 is built from 18 residues.

This clonotype was seen more than once but under ten times. The chain joins TRBV9 to TRBJ2-1, with TRBD1 matching over 12 bases. Losses at the gene ends were 5 bases for V and 0 bases for J; bases not matched to a gene: 12. Looked up from germline, CDR1 is SGDLS and CDR2 is YYNGEE. This CDR3 spans 19 amino acids. The CDR3 is CASRELRDRGPDSYNEQFF. CDR3 coding DNA: TGTGCCAGCAGAGAGCTCCGGGACAGGGGGCCCGACTCCTACAATGAGCAGTTCTTC.

This rearrangement joins TRBV2 to TRBJ1-6; D possibly corresponds to TRBD1 (6 bases). The V gene's germline CDR1 is SNHLY and CDR2 FYNNEI. CDR3 length: 15 residues. V was clipped by 7 bases and J by 8 bases, with 18 bases between them. The DNA for the CDR3 is TGTGCCAGCACGAGGGACACCCCCACTTATTCACCCCTCCACTTT. It encodes CASTRDTPTYSPLHF.

The chain combines TRBV27 with TRBJ2-7; D could derive from TRBD1 or TRBD2 (5 bases each). The V gene's germline CDR1 is MNHEY and CDR2 SMNVEV (reference sequence). The CDR3 length is 16 residues. V lost 3 bases and J 5 bases, leaving 20 bases between the germline ends. CDR3 DNA: TGTGCCAGCAGTTTTAAGATCAGGGCTTCGAGGGACGAGCAGTACTTC. It is translated as CASSFKIRASRDEQYF.

The chain uses TRBV10-3 and TRBJ2-3; D remains ambiguous. The CDR3 sequence is 13 residues long. Germline CDR1 is ENHRY and CDR2 is SYGVKD. V lost 4 bases and J 6 bases, leaving 11 bases between the germline ends. CDR3 coding DNA: TGTGCCATCAGTGGTACTTCCGCGGATACGCAGTATTTT. As protein: CAISGTSADTQYF.

This clonotype has just a few counts. The chain links TRBV9 to TRBJ2-7, with TRBD2 as a possible D gene (5 bases). CDR1 is SGDLS and CDR2 is YYNGEE in the germline V gene. The ends were cut back, 0 bases at V and 0 bases at J, with 7 bases in the middle. CDR3 length: 14 amino acids. The CDR3 DNA follows: TGTGCCAGCAGCGTAGCGGGGTTCTCCTACGAGCAGTACTTC. As protein: CASSVAGFSYEQYF.

This clonotype was recorded a few times. This chain uses TRBV6-2 or TRBV6-3 with TRBJ2-5, with 7 bases lining up with TRBD2. The J segment lost 4 bases and the V segment lost 6 bases, leaving 8 bases of the junction unmatched. In germline, CDR1 is MNHEY, CDR2 SVGEGT. The CDR3 totals 14 residues. CDR3 amino acids: CASRARGVRETQYF. The CDR3 nucleotides read TGTGCCAGCAGGGCACGGGGGGTGAGAGAGACCCAGTACTTC.